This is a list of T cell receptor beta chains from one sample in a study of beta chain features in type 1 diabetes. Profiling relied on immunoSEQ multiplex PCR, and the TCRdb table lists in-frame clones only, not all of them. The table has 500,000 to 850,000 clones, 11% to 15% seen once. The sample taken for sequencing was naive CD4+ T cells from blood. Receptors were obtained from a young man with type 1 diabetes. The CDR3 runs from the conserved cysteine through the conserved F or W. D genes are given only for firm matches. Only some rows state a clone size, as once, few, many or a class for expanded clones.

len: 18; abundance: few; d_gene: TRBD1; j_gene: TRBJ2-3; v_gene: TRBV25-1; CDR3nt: TGTGCCAGCAGTGAATTCAACCCGGGACAGGGGATCACAGATACGCAGTATTTT; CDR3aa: CASSEFNPGQGITDTQYF
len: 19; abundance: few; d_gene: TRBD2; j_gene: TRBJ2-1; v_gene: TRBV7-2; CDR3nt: TGTGCCAGCAGCTCCCGACCCCGAATAGTAGCGGGACCCTACAATGAGCAGTTCTTC; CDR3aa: CASSSRPRIVAGPYNEQFF
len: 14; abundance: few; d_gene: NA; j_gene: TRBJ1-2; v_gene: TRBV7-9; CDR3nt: TGTGCCAGCACCGGAGACTACGAGAACTATGGCTACACCTTC; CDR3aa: CASTGDYENYGYTF
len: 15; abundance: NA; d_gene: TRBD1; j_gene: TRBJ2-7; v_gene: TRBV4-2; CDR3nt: TGTGCCAGCAGCCCCGGAGACAGGGGGCTAAACGAGCAGTACTTC; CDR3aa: CASSPGDRGLNEQYF
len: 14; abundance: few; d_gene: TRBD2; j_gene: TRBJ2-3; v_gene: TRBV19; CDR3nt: TGTGCCAGCGGTTTTAGCGGGAAAACAGATACGCAGTATTTT; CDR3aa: CASGFSGKTDTQYF
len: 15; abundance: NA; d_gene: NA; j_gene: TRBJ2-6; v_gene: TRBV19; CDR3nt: TGTGCCAGTAGTCTACGGGGATCTGGGGCCAACGTCCTGACTTTC; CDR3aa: CASSLRGSGANVLTF
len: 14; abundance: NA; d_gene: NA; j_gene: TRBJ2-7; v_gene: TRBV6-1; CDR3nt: TGTGCCAGCAGTCCGGGAGTTAAGTCCTACGAGCAGTACTTC; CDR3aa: CASSPGVKSYEQYF
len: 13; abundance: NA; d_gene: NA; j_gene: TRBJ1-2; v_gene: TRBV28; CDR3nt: TGTGCCAGCAGAGAGGCGGCTGACTATGGCTACACCTTC; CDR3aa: CASREAADYGYTF
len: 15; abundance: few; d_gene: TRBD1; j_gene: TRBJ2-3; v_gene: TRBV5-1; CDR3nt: TGCGCCAGCAGCTTGGGACAGGGGGTTACAGATACGCAGTATTTT; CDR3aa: CASSLGQGVTDTQYF
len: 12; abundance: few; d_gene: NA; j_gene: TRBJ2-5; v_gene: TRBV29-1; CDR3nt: TGCAGCGTTGGTGGGACAAAAGAGACCCAGTACTTC; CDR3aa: CSVGGTKETQYF
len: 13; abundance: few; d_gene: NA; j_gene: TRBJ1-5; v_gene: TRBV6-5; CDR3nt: TGTGCCAGCAGGTACAGGGATGGTCAGCCCCAGCATTTT; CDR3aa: CASRYRDGQPQHF
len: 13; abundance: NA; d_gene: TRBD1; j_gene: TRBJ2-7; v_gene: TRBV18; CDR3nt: TGTGCCAGCTCACCATTACAGGGGACCGAGCAGTACTTC; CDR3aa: CASSPLQGTEQYF
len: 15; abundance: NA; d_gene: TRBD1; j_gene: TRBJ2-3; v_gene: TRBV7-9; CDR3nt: TGTGCCAGCAGCGATAGGGACAGGGGGCAAGATACGCAGTATTTT; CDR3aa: CASSDRDRGQDTQYF
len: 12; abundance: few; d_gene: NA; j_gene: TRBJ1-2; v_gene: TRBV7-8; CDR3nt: TGTGCCAGCAGCTTACTTCGGGATGGCTACACCTTC; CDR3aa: CASSLLRDGYTF
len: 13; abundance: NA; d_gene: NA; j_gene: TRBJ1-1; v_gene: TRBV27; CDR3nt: TGTGCCAGCAGTTCTTTTAAGTTCACTGAAGCTTTCTTT; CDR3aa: CASSSFKFTEAFF
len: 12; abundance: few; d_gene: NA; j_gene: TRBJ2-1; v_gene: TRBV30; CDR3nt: TGTGCCCGCCTAGGAGGAGGGAATGAGCAGTTCTTC; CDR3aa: CARLGGGNEQFF
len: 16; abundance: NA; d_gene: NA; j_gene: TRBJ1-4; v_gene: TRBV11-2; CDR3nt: TGTGCCAGCAGCTCCCCGGGGGGGAATATTAATGAAAAACTGTTTTTT; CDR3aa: CASSSPGGNINEKLFF
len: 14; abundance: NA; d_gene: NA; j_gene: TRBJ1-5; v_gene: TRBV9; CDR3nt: TGTGCCAGCAGCGTCGAGAATAGCAATCAGCCCCAGCATTTT; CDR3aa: CASSVENSNQPQHF
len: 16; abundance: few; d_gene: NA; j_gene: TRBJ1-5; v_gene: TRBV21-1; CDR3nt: TGTGCCAGCAGCTCTAAAGAGAAATCGTGGGGGCAGCCCCAGCATTTT; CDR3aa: CASSSKEKSWGQPQHF
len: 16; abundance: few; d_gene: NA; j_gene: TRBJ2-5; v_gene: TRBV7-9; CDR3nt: TGTGCCAGCAGCTCGCAAGGACAGAGCAACCAAGAGACCCAGTACTTC; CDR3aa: CASSSQGQSNQETQYF
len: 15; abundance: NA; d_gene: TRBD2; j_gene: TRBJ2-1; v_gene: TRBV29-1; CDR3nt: TGCAGCGCCAGACTAGCGGGAGGGCAGGGCAATGAGCAGTTCTTC; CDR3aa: CSARLAGGQGNEQFF
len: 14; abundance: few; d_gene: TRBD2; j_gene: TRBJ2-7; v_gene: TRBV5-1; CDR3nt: TGCGCCAGCAGCTGGTGGACTAGCGTCTACGAGCAGTACTTC; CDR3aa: CASSWWTSVYEQYF
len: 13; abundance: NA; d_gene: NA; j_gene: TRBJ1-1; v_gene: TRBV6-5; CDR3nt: TGTGCCAGCAGTTACAGGGAGGACACTGAAGCTTTCTTT; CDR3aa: CASSYREDTEAFF
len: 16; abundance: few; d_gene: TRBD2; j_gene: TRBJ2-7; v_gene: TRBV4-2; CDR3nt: TGTGCCAGCAGCCAAGCCCAGTATAGCGGGTGGTACGAGCAGTACTTC; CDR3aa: CASSQAQYSGWYEQYF
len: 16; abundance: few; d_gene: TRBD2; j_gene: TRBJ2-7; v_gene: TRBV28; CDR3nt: TGTGCCAGCAGTTTGTGGGGGACTAGCGGGGACTACGAGCAGTACTTC; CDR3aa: CASSLWGTSGDYEQYF
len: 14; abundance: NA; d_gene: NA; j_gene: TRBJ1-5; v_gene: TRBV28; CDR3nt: TGTGCCAGCAGCCAAGGGGGGGGCAATCAGCCCCAGCATTTT; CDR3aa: CASSQGGGNQPQHF
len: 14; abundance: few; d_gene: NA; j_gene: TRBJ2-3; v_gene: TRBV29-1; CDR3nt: TGCAGCGCCTCACTTTGGAGTAGCACAGATACGCAGTATTTT; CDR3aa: CSASLWSSTDTQYF
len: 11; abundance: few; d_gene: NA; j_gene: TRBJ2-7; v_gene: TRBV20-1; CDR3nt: TGCAGTGCTAGAGATCAGTACGAGCAGTACTTC; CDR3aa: CSARDQYEQYF
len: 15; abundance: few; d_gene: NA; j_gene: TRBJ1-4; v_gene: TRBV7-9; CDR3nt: TGTGCCAGCAGCTTAGTTGGTGCAACTAATGAAAAACTGTTTTTT; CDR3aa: CASSLVGATNEKLFF
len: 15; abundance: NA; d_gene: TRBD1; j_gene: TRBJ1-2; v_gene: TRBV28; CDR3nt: TGTGCCAGCAGTGCGACGACAGGGGACTGGGATGGCTACACCTTC; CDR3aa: CASSATTGDWDGYTF
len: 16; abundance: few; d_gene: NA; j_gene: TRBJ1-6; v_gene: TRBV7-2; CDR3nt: TGTGCCAGCAGCCTCCATCAGGGAGGAAGAAATTCACCCCTCCACTTT; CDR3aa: CASSLHQGGRNSPLHF
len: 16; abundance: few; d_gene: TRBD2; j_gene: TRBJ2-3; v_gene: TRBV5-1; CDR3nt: TGCGCCAGCAGCAGGGGACTAGCGGGAGGGCCGGATACGCAGTATTTT; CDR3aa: CASSRGLAGGPDTQYF
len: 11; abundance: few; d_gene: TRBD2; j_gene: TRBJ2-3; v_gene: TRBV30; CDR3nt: TGTGCCTGGAGTCTGGGGGGACTAACTGTTTTT; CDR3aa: CAWSLGGLTVF
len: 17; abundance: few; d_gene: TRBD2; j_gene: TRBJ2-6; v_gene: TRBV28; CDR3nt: TGTGCCAGCAGTCCGTCCGGGGGAGGGGCTGGGGCCAACGTCCTGACTTTC; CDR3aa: CASSPSGGGAGANVLTF
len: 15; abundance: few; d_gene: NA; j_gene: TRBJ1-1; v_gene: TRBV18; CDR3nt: TGTGCCAGCTCCCCCCGGACAGTCATGAACACTGAAGCTTTCTTT; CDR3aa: CASSPRTVMNTEAFF
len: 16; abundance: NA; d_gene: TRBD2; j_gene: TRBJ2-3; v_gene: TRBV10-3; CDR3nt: TGTGCCATCAGCTCCGGGACTAGCGGGAGCACAGATACGCAGTATTTT; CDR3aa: CAISSGTSGSTDTQYF
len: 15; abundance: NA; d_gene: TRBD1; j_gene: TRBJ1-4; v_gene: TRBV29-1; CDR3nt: TGCAGCGTTGAAGATCGAACAGGGGGAAATGAAAAACTGTTTTTT; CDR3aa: CSVEDRTGGNEKLFF